Described below is a single T cell receptor (beta chain) sequence and its context. There are many counts of this clonotype. The antigen it binds to is not known. Base qualities are missing; no much larger clone stands one base away. Healthy controls were blood bank volunteers in Maryland, USA. Unsorted PBMC libraries were generated from 2 million PBMCs stored in RNAlater at -80 °C until RNA extraction. Peripheral blood was subjected to Ficoll-Hypaque density gradient centrifugation to isolate PBMCs, which were then cryopreserved in liquid nitrogen. This specimen belongs to a study of neurological immune-mediated disorders (dated by TCRdb to the late 2010s). Study-level background: The study compared peripheral blood TCR-beta repertoires of HTLV-I-associated myelopathy (HAM/TSP) patients, multiple sclerosis patients and healthy controls using UMI-based sequencing. The cohort included approximately 68 subjects: approximately 14 with HAM/TSP, around 34 with multiple sclerosis, and about 20 healthy controls. Longitudinal samples, technical triplicates and paired sorted CD4+ and CD8+ T-cell subsets, alongside PBMC samples, were included among the approximately 98 TCR-beta libraries.

Overall study outcomes, separate from this receptor: Across subjects, expanded clones never shared an identical CDR3 amino acid sequence, which suggests that the TCR-beta repertoires in every group were private. TCR clonal expansion was highest in HAM/TSP patients and lowest in MS patients, with MS patients falling below even healthy controls.

cDNA synthesis used template-switch 5'RACE with a primer carrying a 10-nucleotide random unique molecular identifier tagging each TCR transcript. Each sequencing run produced over 170 million TCR-beta sequences covering 15-18 subjects. The RNeasy kit was used to extract total RNA. The KAPA Real-time Library Amplification kit was used to amplify TCR-beta VDJ regions with primers targeting the TCR constant region and the 5'RACE anchor. A first PCR added sample indexes and Illumina adaptors, after which a second PCR increased the library yield. After purification with Ampure beads, the TCR product of roughly 650 bp was size-selected on a 2% E-gel SizeSelection system. Before pooling, library quality was checked on a Bioanalyzer, concentration was measured with Qubit, and libraries were quantified with the Kapa Library Quantification kit. An Illumina HiSeq 2500 was used to sequence the libraries paired-end at 2 x 150 bp. To increase sequence diversity, roughly 24-32% phiX was spiked into each library pool. Under the source paper's analysis protocol: The quality-filtered reads were processed with the UMI-based MiGEC pipeline, whose error correction step removed more than 80% of the raw TCR sequences. VDJ genes were aligned to IMGT germline references, and clonotypes were defined by unique CDR3 amino acid sequence plus V-J genes. Clonal expansion, Shannon diversity, and CDR3 relatedness (CalcPairwiseDistances, ClusterSamples) were evaluated with VDJtools, and phylogenetic trees were built with CLCbio workbench. Clones with at least 8 unique UMIs were defined as expanded, with this threshold being based on coefficient-of-variation modelling across technical triplicates. Through fastp at Q25 and MiXCR, TCRdb rebuilt clones from the public reads, retaining in-frame beta chains. CDR3 protein sequences are deduplicated, and each keeps its most common genes and DNA. The V and J calls, along with clone size, are taken from TCRdb and not from the paper's own processing. This sample holds about 76,000 distinct CDR3 sequences; 17% were observed only once. The top ten hold 15% of the sample.

Spanning cysteine to phenylalanine, the CDR3 consists of 15 amino acids. The DNA shown is the 45-base CDR3, in frame from base 1. Trimming leaves V shorter by 4 bases and J shorter by 0 bases, with the junction holding 5 bases beyond the gene matches. Taken from the germline V gene, the CDR1 and CDR2 loops are SGHRS and YFSETQ. The rearranged segments are TRBV5-1 and TRBJ2-3, with 7 middle bases fitting TRBD1. The sequence was obtained from a woman aged 35 to 49 in good health. Sequencing used PBMCs. The nucleotide sequence reads TGCGCCAGCAGCCTCGGACAGGAAAGCACAGATACGCAGTATTTT. Translated, it gives CASSLGQESTDTQYF.